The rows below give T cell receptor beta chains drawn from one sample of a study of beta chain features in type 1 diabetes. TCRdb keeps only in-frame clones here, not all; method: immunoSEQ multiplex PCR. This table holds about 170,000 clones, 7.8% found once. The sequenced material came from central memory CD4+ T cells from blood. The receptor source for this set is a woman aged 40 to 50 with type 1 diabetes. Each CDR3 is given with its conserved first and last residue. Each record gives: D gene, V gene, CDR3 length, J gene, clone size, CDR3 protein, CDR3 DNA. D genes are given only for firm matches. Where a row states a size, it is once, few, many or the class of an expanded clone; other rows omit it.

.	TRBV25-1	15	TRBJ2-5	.	CASSERGAQGETQYF	TGTGCCAGCAGTGAACGGGGGGCGCAGGGAGAGACCCAGTACTTC
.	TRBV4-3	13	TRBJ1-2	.	CASSPEENYGYTF	TGCGCCAGCAGCCCTGAGGAGAACTATGGCTACACCTTC
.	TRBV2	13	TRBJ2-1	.	CASITGLYNEQFF	TGTGCCAGCATAACAGGGCTTTACAATGAGCAGTTCTTC
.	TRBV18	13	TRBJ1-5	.	CASSPPSGEPQHF	TGTGCCAGCTCCCCCCCCTCGGGGGAGCCCCAGCATTTT
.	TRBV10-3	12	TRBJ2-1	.	CAISRQGGEQFF	TGTGCCATCAGTCGACAGGGAGGCGAGCAGTTCTTC
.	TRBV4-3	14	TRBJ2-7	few	CASSQGQPPDEQYF	TGCGCCAGCAGCCAAGGGCAACCTCCCGACGAGCAGTACTTC
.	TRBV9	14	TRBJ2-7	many	CASSVDPAGIEQYF	TGTGCCAGCAGCGTAGACCCGGCGGGGATCGAGCAGTACTTC
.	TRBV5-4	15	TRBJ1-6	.	CASSLATGLNSPLHF	TGTGCCAGCAGCTTGGCCACAGGGCTTAATTCACCCCTCCACTTT
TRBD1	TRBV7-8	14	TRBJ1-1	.	CASSRDRGNTEAFF	TGTGCCAGCAGCAGAGACAGGGGGAACACTGAAGCTTTCTTT
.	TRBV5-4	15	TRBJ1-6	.	CASSLTSSYNSPLHF	TGTGCCAGCAGCTTAACGAGCTCCTATAATTCACCCCTCCACTTT